The clone carrying this TCR beta chain was recorded many times. MiXCR was run by TCRdb on the PCR reads, yielding one entry per CDR3 protein. The data show under 600,000 distinct CDR3 sequences, roughly 25% seen once. CDR1 and CDR2 (germline): MDHEN, SYDVKM. The CDR3 length is 16 residues. V was pared by 0 bases and J by 3 bases, with 5 bases of the junction left unmatched. This entry belongs to a study of molecular identifiers for immune sequencing clone quantification. Sequenced sample: naive CD8+ T cells from blood, with Jurkat cell RNA spiked in. The subset: FACS-sorted CD8+CD4-CCR7+CD45RA+ naive T cells. This receptor was identified in a human donor in good health. Some libraries in this study had Jurkat cell RNA spiked in. This chain joins TRBV28 and TRBJ1-5; 7 bases are shared with TRBD1. As DNA, the CDR3 is TGTGCCAGCAGTTTATGGGGACAGCGGTACAATCAGCCCCAGCATTTT. Protein sequence: CASSLWGQRYNQPQHF.